The 28 T cell receptor beta chains presented below share a single source sample, sequenced in a study of blood T cells in healthy people across ages. Primed by a sample-barcoded 5' primer and a J-beta primer mix, a second PCR proceeded for about 7 to 12 cycles. TCRdb used MiXCR to reprocess the 5' RACE reads, holding one entry per CDR3 protein. The sample records under 800,000 distinct CDR3 sequences, around 21% being singletons. The source material was blood. These receptor sequences come from a man aged 70-80 years in good health.

This clonotype was detected only a few times. The V call is TRBV19, the J call TRBJ2-4, with TRBD1 identical over 7 bases. Germline CDR1 is LNHDA and CDR2 is SQIVND (reference sequence). Germline trimming cut 10 bases from V and 5 bases from J; bases unmatched to any gene: 8. CDR3 length: 13 amino acids. The CDR3 DNA follows: TGTGCCACCTCACCCCAGGGGGAAAACATTCAGTACTTC. The encoded protein is CATSPQGENIQYF.

This clonotype was observed a handful of times. V usage is TRBV20-1 and J usage is TRBJ2-1; 7 bases match TRBD2. The CDR3 runs to 13 residues. J was trimmed by 7 bases and V by 3 bases; bases with no gene match: 6. Per germline, CDR1 DFQATT and CDR2 SNEGSKA (reference sequence). The CDR3 loop is CSARGLLANEQFF. CDR3 DNA: TGCAGTGCTAGGGGGCTACTAGCGAATGAGCAGTTCTTC.

The rearrangement joins TRBV5-1 to TRBJ2-1; TRBD2 matches at 12 bases. The J call may not be correct, given that the DNA end is closer to TRBJ2-5. The CDR3 sequence is 15 residues long. Germline V gene lookup returns CDR1 SGHRS and CDR2 YFSETQ. This chain's CDR3 is CASSSSSGRGETQYF. The CDR3 DNA sequence: TGCGCCAGCAGCTCATCTAGCGGGAGGGGTGAGACCCAGTACTTC.

This clonotype has more than one count but fewer than ten. The V and J genes are TRBV27 and TRBJ1-4, with 8 positions matching TRBD1. The germline V gene encodes CDR1 MNHEY and CDR2 SMNVEV (reference sequence). The length of the CDR3 is 14 residues. The V segment lost 3 bases and the J segment 6 bases; nucleotides outside the gene matches: 3. CDR3 protein: CASSLAGGHEKLFF. The CDR3 DNA reads TGTGCCAGCAGTTTGGCAGGGGGCCATGAAAAACTGTTTTTT. The full variable domain, its missing parts supplied by reference TRBV27 and TRBJ1-4, is EAQVTQNPRYLITVTGKKLTVTCSQNMNHEYMSWYRQDPGLGLRQIYYSMNVEVTDKGDVPEGYKVSRKEKRNFPLILESPSPNQTSLYFCASSLAGGHEKLFFGSGTQLSVL.

In its sample, this clonotype was seen a few times. This rearrangement joins TRBV3-1 to TRBJ1-2; D not resolved. V was shortened by 1 base and J by 8 bases, with 11 bases between the two germline ends. Germline V gene sequence: CDR1 LGHDT, CDR2 YNNKEL (reference sequence). This CDR3 is built from 13 residues. CDR3 bases: TGTGCCAGCAGCCAAGTTGGGAATTGGGGCTACACCTTC. It yields the protein CASSQVGNWGYTF.

The V gene is TRBV28, the J gene TRBJ2-3, with TRBD2 identical over 9 bases. V gave up 5 bases and J gave up 2 bases; unmatched junction bases: 8. CDR3 length equals 16 residues. CDR1 and CDR2 (germline): MDHEN, SYDVKM. The chain's CDR3 is CASSGSSGIPTDTQYF. The CDR3 nucleotides read TGTGCCAGCAGTGGGTCTAGCGGGATTCCCACAGATACGCAGTATTTT.

This clonotype came up a few times. The rearrangement uses TRBV5-1 and TRBJ1-6, with D tentatively TRBD1 (6 bases). V was trimmed by 5 bases and J by 3 bases, leaving 9 bases between them. The CDR3 contains 14 residues. Per the germline V gene, CDR1 is SGHRS and CDR2 is YFSETQ. This CDR3 reads CASRPGDYNSPLHF. The CDR3, as DNA: TGCGCCAGCAGGCCAGGGGACTATAATTCACCCCTCCACTTT.

This clonotype was counted between two and nine times. This rearrangement joins TRBV18 to TRBJ2-1; a possible D gene is TRBD2 (6 bases). Germline CDR1 KGHSH, CDR2 LQKENI. V was pared by 5 bases and J by 0 bases, with 11 bases between. CDR3 length: 15 residues. Here the CDR3 DNA reads TGTGCCAGCTCAGGACTACTGAGCTCCTACAATGAGCAGTTCTTC. Translation gives CASSGLLSSYNEQFF.

The sample holds a few counts of this clonotype. With a much larger clone just one base away, this may be a read error. The chain couples TRBV7-2 to TRBJ2-3, with 9 bases lining up with TRBD2. The CDR3 is made up of 16 amino acids. V lost 5 bases and J lost 8; bases outside the gene matches: 14. Per the germline V gene, CDR1 is SGHTA and CDR2 is FQGNSA. CDR3 protein: CASSPGASGAIGTQYF. CDR3 nucleotide sequence: TGTGCCAGCAGCCCAGGGGCTAGCGGGGCCATTGGTACGCAGTATTTT.

This clonotype was found a few times. The CDR3 protein is CASRTGILYEQYF. The CDR3 DNA reads TGTGCCAGCAGAACAGGTATCCTCTACGAGCAGTACTTC. The chain combines TRBV28 with TRBJ2-1; D is possibly TRBD1 (5 bases). The J call is doubtful: the DNA matches TRBJ2-7 better. Germline V lookup: CDR1 MDHEN, CDR2 SYDVKM. The CDR3 runs to 13 residues.

Only a few counts were recorded for this clonotype. The CDR3: CASSQVAGDMGEQYF. The CDR3 bases are TGCGCCAGCAGCCAAGTAGCAGGGGATATGGGAGAGCAGTACTTC. V is TRBV4-1 and J is TRBJ2-7, with D possibly being TRBD1 (6 bases). Germline-derived CDR1 and CDR2 are MGHRA and YSYEKL. V was cut by 1 base and J by 7 bases, with 17 bases left in between. The CDR3 is 15 amino acids.

The chain couples TRBV5-1 to TRBJ2-5, with 7 positions matching TRBD2. The end of the DNA is better explained by TRBJ2-1, so the J call may be wrong. Germline V lookup: CDR1 SGHRS, CDR2 YFSETQ. There are 15 residues in the CDR3. CDR3 DNA sequence: TGCGCCAGCAGCTCAACCGGGACTACCTATACTGAGCAGTTCTTC. This codes for CASSSTGTTYTEQFF.

The chain uses TRBV20-1 and TRBJ2-1; 8 bases are shared with TRBD2. CDR3 size: 16 residues. The V gene's germline CDR1 is DFQATT and CDR2 SNEGSKA (reference sequence). The junction had 5 bases not matched to a gene; V was cut back by 1 base and J by 0 bases. The CDR3 sequence: CSARGSSGVSYNEQFF. The CDR3 DNA sequence: TGCAGTGCTAGAGGAAGTAGCGGGGTCTCCTACAATGAGCAGTTCTTC.

The table lists this clonotype with a few counts. The CDR3 does not close with the conserved phenylalanine or tryptophan, likely indicating a read error. DNA of the CDR3: TGCGCCAGCAGCTTTGACACCACCTACAATGAGCAGTTCCTC. This gives the protein CASSFDTTYNEQFL. V is TRBV5-1 and J is TRBJ2-1; D ambiguous. Germline CDR1 SGHRS, CDR2 YFSETQ. Trimming removed 2 bases from V and 2 bases from J, with 8 bases in between. The CDR3 has 14 amino acids.

This sequence joins TRBV25-1 and TRBJ1-2; D is uncertain. V gave up 4 bases and J gave up 6 bases, with 15 bases separating them. The CDR3 extends over 14 amino acids. CDR1 is MGHDK and CDR2 is SYGVNS in the germline V gene. CDR3 bases: TGTGCCAGCAGTGTTCCCGGGCCAAGGAATGGCTACACCTTC. This codes for CASSVPGPRNGYTF.

In this sample, this clonotype turned up once. The chain has TRBV20-1 and TRBJ2-7; D is uncertain. The V end lost 8 bases, the J end lost 6 bases, and 11 bases lay between the germline ends. CDR1 is DFQATT and CDR2 is SNEGSKA in the germline V gene (reference sequence). This CDR3 region has 10 residues. CDR3 amino acids: CSPYLVEQYF. CDR3 DNA sequence: TGCAGTCCCTACCTTGTCGAGCAGTACTTC.

This clonotype occurred a few times. A junction boundary mismatches the germline segment, possibly from a read error. J is TRBJ2-5 and V is TRBV6-5; D may be TRBD1 or TRBD2 (5 bases each). Per germline, CDR1 MNHEY and CDR2 SVGAGI. CDR3 length: 15 residues. The CDR3 coding sequence is TGTGCCAGCAGTTACTCGAGGGTGGGGGAAGAGACCCAATACTTC. Residues: CASSYSRVGEETQYF.

This clonotype occurred a few times. This rearrangement joins TRBV5-5 to TRBJ2-5, with D perhaps matching TRBD2 (5 bases). V lost 4 bases and J lost 5, with 15 bases in between. This CDR3 is built from 14 residues. Germline assignment: CDR1 SGHKS and CDR2 YYEKEE (reference sequence). CDR3 amino acids: CASSPVEGRETQYF. CDR3 sequence (DNA): TGTGCCAGCAGCCCGGTAGAGGGTAGGGAGACCCAGTACTTC. Full variable domain (rest looked up from reference TRBV5-5 and TRBJ2-5): DAGVTQSPTHLIKTRGQQVTLRCSPISGHKSVSWYQQVLGQGPQFIFQYYEKEERGRGNFPDRFSARQFPNYSSELNVNALLLGDSALYLCASSPVEGRETQYFGPGTRLLVL.

The chain is built from TRBV5-1 and TRBJ2-2, with D tentatively TRBD1 (5 bases). CDR1 SGHRS and CDR2 YFSETQ come from the germline V gene. V lost 0 bases, J lost 3 bases, and 12 bases lay in between. The CDR3 totals 16 residues. The CDR3 DNA reads as TGCGCCAGCAGCTTGGAGATCAGGGTCGACACCGGGGAGCTGTTTTTT. Residues: CASSLEIRVDTGELFF.

The chain has TRBV29-1 and TRBJ1-2, with D perhaps matching TRBD1 (6 bases). CDR1 and CDR2 (germline): SQVTM, ANQGSEA. The CDR3 length is 13 residues. V was shortened by 6 bases and J by 5 bases, with 16 bases between the two germline ends. CDR3 nucleotides: TGCAGCGTCCGCCGAACCGGGACATATGGCTACACCTTC. Translated: CSVRRTGTYGYTF.

V usage is TRBV7-3 and J usage is TRBJ2-3; TRBD2 is a possible D gene (6 bases). The CDR3 is 15 residues long. V lost 2 bases and J lost 5, with 14 bases in between. The V gene's germline CDR1 is SGHTA and CDR2 FQGTGA. The CDR3 DNA reads as TGTGCCAGCAGCTTAGACGGCGCTAGCGAAGATACGCAGTATTTT. It codes for CASSLDGASEDTQYF.

This clonotype has more than one count but fewer than ten. A junction end diverges from the germline sequence, so it may reflect a read error. Here the CDR3 reads CASSPSGRSEFF. CDR3 nucleotides: TGTGCCAGCAGTCCTAGCGGGAGGAGCGAGTTCTTC. The chain links TRBV28 to TRBJ2-5, with 11 bases identical to TRBD2. This CDR3 region has 12 residues. The germline V gene has CDR1 MDHEN and CDR2 SYDVKM. The full variable domain, with the rest looked up from reference TRBV28 and TRBJ2-5, is DVKVTQSSRYLVKRTGEKVFLECVQDMDHENMFWYRQDPGLGLRLIYFSYDVKMKEKGDIPEGYSVSREKKERFSLILESASTNQTSMYLCASSPSGRSEFFGPGTRLLVL.

This chain connects TRBV7-9 to TRBJ2-5; 10 bases are a match to TRBD2. The DNA end is a closer match to TRBJ2-1, so the J assignment may be wrong. The CDR3 is 17 residues long. Germline V CDR1 and CDR2: SEHNR, FQNEAQ (reference sequence). This chain's CDR3 is CASSQLPSGSPRNEQFF. CDR3 bases: TGTGCCAGCAGCCAACTCCCTAGCGGGAGTCCGCGCAATGAGCAGTTCTTC.

V and J are TRBV14 and TRBJ2-3; 9 bases line up with TRBD2. This CDR3 contains 18 residues. CDR1 is SGHDN and CDR2 is FVKESK in the germline V gene. Trimming removed 3 bases from V and 2 bases from J; junction bases left unmatched: 12. The CDR3 DNA is TGTGCCAGCAGCCACCCTAGCGGGAAAACACCTTACACAGATACGCAGTATTTT. Protein product: CASSHPSGKTPYTDTQYF.

With regard to this clonotype: One end of the junction varies from germline; a read error may be responsible. The chain couples TRBV7-7 to TRBJ2-5; D not certain. Germline CDR1 is SSHAT and CDR2 is FNYEAQ (reference sequence). The CDR3 covers 14 residues. CDR3 sequence reads: CASSLLPEQETQYF. The CDR3 region has the DNA TGTGCTAGCAGCTTATTACCAGAGCAAGAGACCCAGTACTTC.

The table lists this clonotype with many counts. The V call is TRBV2, the J call TRBJ2-7, with D possibly being TRBD2 (5 bases). Trimming cost V 2 bases and J 0 bases, with 11 bases left between them. The V gene's germline CDR1 is SNHLY and CDR2 FYNNEI. The CDR3 has 15 amino acids. CDR3 residues: CASSESPGNSYEQYF. The CDR3 nucleotides read TGTGCCAGCAGTGAATCTCCGGGAAACTCCTACGAGCAGTACTTC.

This clonotype was counted a single time. The chain employs TRBV5-1 and TRBJ2-7; D is undetermined. The end of the DNA aligns better with TRBJ2-1, so the J call may be wrong. The CDR3 loop spans 14 amino acids. Per the germline V gene, CDR1 is SGHRS and CDR2 is YFSETQ. The CDR3 here is CASGRTGPYNEQFF. The CDR3, as DNA: TGCGCCAGCGGTCGGACGGGCCCCTACAATGAGCAGTTCTTC.

This clonotype showed up just once. The chain recombines TRBV28 with TRBJ1-2; D is undetermined. Trimming removed 5 bases at V and 2 bases at J, with 12 bases between. Germline lookup yields CDR1 MDHEN and CDR2 SYDVKM. The CDR3 extends over 14 amino acids. The CDR3 loop reads CASSADRRNYGYTF. Here the CDR3 DNA reads TGTGCCAGCAGTGCGGATAGGCGGAACTATGGCTACACCTTC.